A selection of T cell receptor beta chains follows, all from one sample in a study of blood T cell repertoires in COVID-19. The method was immunoSEQ multiplex PCR; TCRdb's version includes in-frame clones alone and lacks a portion of them. Of about 380,000 clones in the sample, 85% were seen once. Material: peripheral blood. Receptors were obtained from a young woman with acute or convalescent COVID-19. Each CDR3 is given with its conserved first and last residue. D genes are given only for firm matches. Size is omitted from some rows. Given values are once, few, many or a class for expanded clones.

TRBJ2-3	.	TRBV27	.	CASSTASPSTDTQYF	TGTGCCAGCAGTACAGCTTCCCCTAGCACAGATACGCAGTATTTT
TRBJ1-5	TRBD1	TRBV25-1	.	CASSEPDRDNQPQHF	TGTGCCAGCAGTGAACCTGACAGGGACAATCAGCCCCAGCATTTT
TRBJ1-6	TRBD1	TRBV5-1	.	CASSPGDRENSPLHF	TGCGCCAGCAGCCCGGGGGACAGGGAAAATTCACCCCTCCACTTT
TRBJ2-7	TRBD1	TRBV6-6	.	CASSHPRTGGANYIYEQYF	TGTGCCAGCAGTCATCCCCGGACAGGGGGCGCTAATTATATTTACGAGCAGTACTTC
TRBJ2-5	.	TRBV5-1	.	CASRRQLQETQYF	TGCGCCAGCAGGAGGCAGCTGCAAGAGACCCAGTACTTC
TRBJ2-7	.	TRBV7-9	.	CASSTGSEQYF	TGTGCCAGCAGCACAGGGAGCGAGCAGTACTTC
TRBJ1-5	.	TRBV28	.	CASSVYSNQPQHF	TGTGCCAGCTCAGTTTATAGCAATCAGCCCCAGCATTTT
TRBJ2-2	.	TRBV7-8	.	CASSSTGLRSFDTGELFF	TGTGCCAGCAGCTCCACAGGGCTCCGGTCCTTTGACACCGGGGAGCTGTTTTTT
TRBJ1-4	.	TRBV11-2	.	CASSSQGSFKEKLFF	TGTGCCAGCAGCTCTCAAGGGAGTTTTAAGGAAAAACTGTTTTTT
TRBJ2-5	.	TRBV12-5	.	CASGLLAETQYF	TGTGCTAGTGGTTTGTTAGCGGAGACCCAGTACTTC
TRBJ1-6	TRBD1	TRBV6-5	.	CATETGQGNSPLHF	TGTGCCACCGAGACCGGACAGGGTAATTCACCCCTCCACTTT
TRBJ2-5	TRBD2	TRBV3-1/TRBV3-2	.	CASSQVRGRAGETQYF	TGTGCCAGCAGCCAAGTGCGCGGGAGGGCCGGGGAGACCCAGTACTTC
TRBJ1-3	.	TRBV7-9	.	CASSFMGLGGGNTIYF	TGTGCCAGCAGCTTCATGGGACTCGGAGGAGGAAACACCATATATTTT
TRBJ1-2	TRBD1	TRBV28	once	CASSLLYGQGNYGYTF	TGTGCCAGCAGTTTATTATACGGACAGGGAAACTATGGCTACACCTTC
TRBJ1-2	.	TRBV4-2	.	CASSQGAGEDYGYTF	TGTGCCAGCAGCCAAGGTGCAGGGGAAGACTATGGCTACACCTTC
TRBJ1-1	.	TRBV6-6	.	CASNSPPGREAFF	TGTGCCAGCAATTCCCCCCCTGGCAGGGAAGCTTTCTTT
TRBJ2-6	.	TRBV7-8	.	CASTGHGANVLTF	TGTGCCAGCACCGGACATGGGGCCAACGTCCTGACTTTC
TRBJ2-2	TRBD1	TRBV7-7	.	CASSPPGQGASGELFF	TGTGCCAGCAGCCCTCCGGGACAGGGGGCGAGCGGGGAGCTGTTTTTT
TRBJ1-5	TRBD1	TRBV5-8	.	CASIPRTGGFGQPQHF	TGTGCCAGCATCCCCCGGACAGGGGGATTTGGTCAGCCCCAGCATTTT
TRBJ1-5	.	TRBV28	.	CASSLLQAGGGAGNQPQHF	TGTGCCAGCAGTTTACTCCAGGCTGGCGGGGGCGCGGGCAATCAGCCCCAGCATTTT
TRBJ2-1	TRBD2	TRBV28	.	CASSLKAGGVNEQFF	TGTGCCAGCAGTTTAAAAGCGGGAGGCGTAAATGAGCAGTTCTTC
TRBJ2-1	.	TRBV11-2	.	CASSLSEAEIYNEQFF	TGTGCCAGCAGTTTATCCGAGGCTGAGATCTACAATGAGCAGTTCTTC
TRBJ1-3	TRBD1	TRBV29-1	.	CSVTTGLTGNTIYF	TGCAGCGTCACGACAGGGCTCACTGGAAACACCATATATTTT
TRBJ1-1	TRBD1	TRBV28	.	CASSAPWDRPPAFF	TGTGCCAGCAGTGCCCCCTGGGACAGGCCCCCTGCTTTCTTT
TRBJ2-5	.	TRBV9	once	CASSVSGGPRWETQYF	TGTGCCAGCAGCGTATCTGGCGGCCCTCGCTGGGAGACCCAGTACTTC
TRBJ2-1	.	TRBV6-1	.	CASSELVVDGQQFF	TGTGCCAGCAGTGAATTAGTTGTGGATGGGCAGCAGTTCTTC
TRBJ1-2	.	TRBV6-2/TRBV6-3	.	CASSYDRTTTNYGYTF	TGTGCCAGCAGTTATGACAGGACAACAACTAACTATGGCTACACCTTC
TRBJ1-5	TRBD1	TRBV5-1	.	CASSLGQGENQPQHF	TGCGCCAGCAGCTTGGGACAGGGGGAAAATCAGCCCCAGCATTTT
TRBJ1-4	TRBD1	TRBV2	.	CASSKTGGNEKLFF	TGTGCCAGCTCAAAGACAGGGGGCAATGAAAAACTGTTTTTT
TRBJ2-5	TRBD1	TRBV18	.	CASSPPTGGGSGTQYF	TGTGCCAGCTCACCACCGACAGGGGGCGGCTCCGGGACCCAGTACTTC
TRBJ1-1	.	TRBV19	.	CASSIVRGANTEAFF	TGTGCCAGTAGTATAGTGAGAGGAGCGAACACTGAAGCTTTCTTT
TRBJ1-5	.	TRBV10-3	.	CAISDGGSGQPQHF	TGTGCCATCAGTGACGGGGGGTCGGGTCAGCCCCAGCATTTT
TRBJ2-7	.	TRBV11-2	.	CASSFYRAYEQYF	TGTGCCAGCAGCTTTTACAGGGCCTACGAGCAGTACTTC
TRBJ1-2	.	TRBV3-1/TRBV3-2	.	CASSQFRGGYGYTF	TGTGCCAGCAGCCAGTTTAGGGGCGGCTATGGCTACACCTTC
TRBJ1-1	TRBD1	TRBV30	.	CAWSPTGALVEAFF	TGTGCCTGGAGTCCGACAGGGGCCTTAGTTGAAGCTTTCTTT
TRBJ2-5	.	TRBV6-5	.	CASSYVEANAETQYF	TGTGCCAGCAGTTACGTTGAGGCGAACGCAGAGACCCAGTACTTC
TRBJ2-1	TRBD2	TRBV11-2	.	CASSLASSGYNEQFF	TGTGCCAGCAGCTTAGCTTCTAGCGGATACAATGAGCAGTTCTTC
TRBJ1-2	.	TRBV18	few	CASSPRKGLGYGYTF	TGTGCCAGCTCACCGCGGAAGGGGCTGGGTTATGGCTACACCTTC
TRBJ1-6	.	TRBV27	once	CASMEQSSYNSPLHF	TGTGCCAGCATGGAACAGAGCTCCTATAATTCACCCCTCCACTTT
TRBJ1-1	.	TRBV28	.	CASSSLQELNTEAFF	TGTGCCAGCAGTTCGCTACAGGAACTGAACACTGAAGCTTTCTTT
TRBJ2-7	.	TRBV3-1/TRBV3-2	.	CASSQSSRGGEQYF	TGTGCCAGCAGCCAAAGTTCCAGGGGTGGAGAGCAGTACTTC
TRBJ1-4	TRBD1	TRBV6-1	.	CASSARDSPATNEKLFF	TGTGCCAGCAGTGCCCGGGACAGTCCTGCAACTAATGAAAAACTGTTTTTT
TRBJ1-1	.	TRBV19	.	CASSRLYTEAFF	TGTGCCAGTAGTAGGCTGTACACTGAAGCTTTCTTT
TRBJ1-5	.	TRBV6-5	.	CASSYSSEQPQHF	TGTGCCAGCAGTTACTCGAGCGAGCAGCCCCAGCATTTT
TRBJ2-7	TRBD2	TRBV5-1	.	CASSLASGDYYEQYF	TGCGCCAGCAGCTTGGCTAGCGGGGATTACTACGAGCAGTACTTC
TRBJ2-7	TRBD2	TRBV10-1	.	CASSQLAGGSEQYF	TGCGCCAGCAGCCAACTAGCGGGAGGGAGCGAGCAGTACTTC
TRBJ1-1	TRBD1	TRBV7-3	.	CASSLAGQGDPNTEAFF	TGTGCCAGCAGCTTAGCGGGACAGGGGGACCCGAACACTGAAGCTTTCTTT
TRBJ2-2	TRBD2	TRBV4-1	once	CASSLRAGDTGELFF	TGCGCCAGCAGCCTCCGGGCGGGAGACACCGGGGAGCTGTTTTTT
TRBJ2-5	TRBD2	TRBV19	few	CASSIGLGTSGEETQYF	TGTGCCAGTAGTATAGGCTTAGGGACTAGCGGGGAAGAGACCCAGTACTTC
TRBJ1-6	.	TRBV12-3/TRBV12-4	.	CASSPTGNSPLHF	TGTGCCAGCAGTCCAACAGGGAATTCACCCCTCCACTTT
TRBJ1-2	TRBD1	TRBV19	.	CASSRPATGGMNYGYTF	TGTGCCAGTAGTCGACCTGCGACAGGGGGAATGAACTATGGCTACACCTTC
TRBJ1-5	TRBD1	TRBV27	.	CASSYRGGQGRKLSNQPQHF	TGTGCCAGCAGTTACCGGGGAGGACAGGGTAGAAAGTTAAGCAATCAGCCCCAGCATTTT
TRBJ2-5	.	TRBV7-3	once	CASSFTPGTQETQYF	TGTGCCAGCAGCTTCACCCCGGGAACACAAGAGACCCAGTACTTC
TRBJ2-1	TRBD1	TRBV11-3	.	CASSPGTAYNEQFF	TGTGCCAGCAGCCCCGGGACAGCCTACAATGAGCAGTTCTTC
TRBJ2-1	.	TRBV5-1	.	CASSTTSPLYNEQFF	TGCGCCAGCAGCACGACTTCGCCGTTGTACAATGAGCAGTTCTTC